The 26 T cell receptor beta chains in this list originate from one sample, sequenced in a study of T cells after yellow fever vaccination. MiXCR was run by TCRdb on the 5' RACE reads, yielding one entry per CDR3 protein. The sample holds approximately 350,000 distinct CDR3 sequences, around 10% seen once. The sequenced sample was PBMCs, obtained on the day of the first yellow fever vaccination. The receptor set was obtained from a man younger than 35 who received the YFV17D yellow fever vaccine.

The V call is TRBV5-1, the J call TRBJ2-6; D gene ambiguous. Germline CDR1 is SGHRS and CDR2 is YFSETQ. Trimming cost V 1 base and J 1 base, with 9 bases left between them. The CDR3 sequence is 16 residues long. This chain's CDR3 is CASSLFQASGANVLTF. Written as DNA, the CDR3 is TGCGCCAGCAGCTTGTTCCAGGCATCTGGGGCCAACGTCCTGACTTTC.

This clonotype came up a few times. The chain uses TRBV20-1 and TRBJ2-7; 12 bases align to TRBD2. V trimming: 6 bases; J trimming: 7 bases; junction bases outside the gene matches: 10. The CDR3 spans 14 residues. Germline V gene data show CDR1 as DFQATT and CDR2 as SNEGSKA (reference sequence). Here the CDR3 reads CSAQTPGLAGEQYV. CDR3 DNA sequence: TGCAGTGCCCAAACACCGGGACTAGCGGGTGAGCAGTACGTC.

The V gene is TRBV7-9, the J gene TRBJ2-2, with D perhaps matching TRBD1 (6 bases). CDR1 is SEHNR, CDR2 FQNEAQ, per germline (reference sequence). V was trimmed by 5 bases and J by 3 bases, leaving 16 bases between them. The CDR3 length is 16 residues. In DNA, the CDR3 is TGTGCCAGCAGCCGACAGGCATCGGTATACACCGGGGAGCTGTTTTTT. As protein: CASSRQASVYTGELFF.

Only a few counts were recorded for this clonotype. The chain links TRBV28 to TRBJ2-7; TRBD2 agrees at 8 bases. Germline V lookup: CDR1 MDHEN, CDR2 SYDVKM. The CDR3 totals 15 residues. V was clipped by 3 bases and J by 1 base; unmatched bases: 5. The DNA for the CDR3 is TGTGCCAGCAGTTTGGGACTAGTCCCTTCCTACGAGCAGTACGTC. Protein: CASSLGLVPSYEQYV.

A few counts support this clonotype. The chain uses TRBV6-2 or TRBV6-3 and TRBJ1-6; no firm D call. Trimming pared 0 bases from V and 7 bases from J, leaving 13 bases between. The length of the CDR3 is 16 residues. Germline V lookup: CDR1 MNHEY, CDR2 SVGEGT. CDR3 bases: TGTGCCAGCAGTTACTCGACCTGGTCCACAAATTCACCCCTCCACTTT. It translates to CASSYSTWSTNSPLHF.

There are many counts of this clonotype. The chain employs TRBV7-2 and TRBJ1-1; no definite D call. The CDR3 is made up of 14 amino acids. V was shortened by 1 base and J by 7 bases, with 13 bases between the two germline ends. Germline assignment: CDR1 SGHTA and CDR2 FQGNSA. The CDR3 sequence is CASSLEFLVGEAFF. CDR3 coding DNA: TGTGCCAGCAGCTTAGAGTTCTTAGTCGGTGAAGCTTTCTTT. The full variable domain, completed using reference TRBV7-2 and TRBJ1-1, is GAGVSQSPSNKVTEKGKDVELRCDPISGHTALYWYRQSLGQGLEFLIYFQGNSAPDKSGLPSDRFSAERTGGSVSTLTIQRTQQEDSAVYLCASSLEFLVGEAFFGQGTRLTVV.

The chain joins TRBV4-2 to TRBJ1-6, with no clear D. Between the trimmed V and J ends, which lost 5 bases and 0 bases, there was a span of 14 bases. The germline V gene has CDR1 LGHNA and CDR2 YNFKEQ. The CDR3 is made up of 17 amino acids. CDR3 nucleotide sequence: TGTGCCAGCAGCGGACCTCTTGGGAGCTCCTATAATTCACCCCTCCACTTT. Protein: CASSGPLGSSYNSPLHF.

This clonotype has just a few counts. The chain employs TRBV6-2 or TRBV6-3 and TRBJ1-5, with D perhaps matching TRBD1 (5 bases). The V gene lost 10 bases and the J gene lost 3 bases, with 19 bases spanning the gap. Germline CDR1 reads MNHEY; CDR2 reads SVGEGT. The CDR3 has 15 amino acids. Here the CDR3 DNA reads TGTGCCACCTCCAAGGGGCAGGGTTTCAATCAGCCCCAGCATTTT. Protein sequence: CATSKGQGFNQPQHF.

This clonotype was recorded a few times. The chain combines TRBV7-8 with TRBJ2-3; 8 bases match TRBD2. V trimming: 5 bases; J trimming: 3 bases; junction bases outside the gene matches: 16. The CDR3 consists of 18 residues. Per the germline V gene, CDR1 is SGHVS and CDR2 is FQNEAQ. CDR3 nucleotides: TGTGCCAGCAGCGCAAGACTGGCGGGGGGCGGGGATACAGATACGCAGTATTTT. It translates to CASSARLAGGGDTDTQYF.

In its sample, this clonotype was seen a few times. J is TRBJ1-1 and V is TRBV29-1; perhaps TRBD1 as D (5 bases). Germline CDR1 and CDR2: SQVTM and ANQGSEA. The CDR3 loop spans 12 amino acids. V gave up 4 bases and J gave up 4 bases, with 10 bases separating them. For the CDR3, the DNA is TGCAGCGTTGCCAGGGTCCCCACTGAAGCTTTCTTT. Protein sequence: CSVARVPTEAFF. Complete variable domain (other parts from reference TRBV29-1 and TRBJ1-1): SAVISQKPSRDICQRGTSLTIQCQVDSQVTMMFWYRQQPGQSLTLIATANQGSEATYESGFVIDKFPISRPNLTFSTLTVSNMSPEDSSIYLCSVARVPTEAFFGQGTRLTVV.

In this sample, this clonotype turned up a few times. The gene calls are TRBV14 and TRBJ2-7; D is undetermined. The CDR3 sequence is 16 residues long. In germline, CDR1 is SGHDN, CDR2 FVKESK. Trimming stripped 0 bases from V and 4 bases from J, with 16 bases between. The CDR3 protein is CASSQEVQIPPYEQYF. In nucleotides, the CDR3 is TGTGCCAGCAGCCAAGAGGTCCAAATCCCTCCTTACGAGCAGTACTTC.

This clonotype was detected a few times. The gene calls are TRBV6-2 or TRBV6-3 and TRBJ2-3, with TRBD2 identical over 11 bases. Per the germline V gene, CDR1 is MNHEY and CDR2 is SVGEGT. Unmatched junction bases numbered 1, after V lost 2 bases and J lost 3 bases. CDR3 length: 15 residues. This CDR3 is CASSYRTSGTDTQYF. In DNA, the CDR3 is TGTGCCAGCAGTTACCGGACTAGCGGGACAGATACGCAGTATTTT.

DNA of the CDR3: TGTGCCTGGAGGCCCCCGACTGGAGAGACCCAGTACTTC. This codes for CAWRPPTGETQYF. The chain is built from TRBV30 and TRBJ2-5; D is ambiguous. The V gene lost 3 bases and the J gene lost 4 bases, with 12 bases spanning the gap. The CDR3 covers 13 residues. The germline CDR1 and CDR2 sequences are GTSNPN and SVGIG (reference sequence). The variable domain in full, with the rest retrieved from reference TRBV30 and TRBJ2-5, is SQTIHQWPATLVQPVGSPLSLECTVEGTSNPNLYWYRQAAGRGLQLLFYSVGIGQISSEVPQNLSASRPQDRQFILSSKKLLLSDSGFYLCAWRPPTGETQYFGPGTRLLVL.

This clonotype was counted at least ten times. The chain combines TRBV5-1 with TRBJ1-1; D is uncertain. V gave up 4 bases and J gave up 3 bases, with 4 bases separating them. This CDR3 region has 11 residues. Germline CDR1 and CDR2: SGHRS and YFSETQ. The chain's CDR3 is CASSRDTEAFF. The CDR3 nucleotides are TGCGCCAGCAGCCGGGACACTGAAGCTTTCTTT.

The DNA of the CDR3 is TGTGCCAGCAGCTTAAACAGGGGGCGAACTAACTATGGCTACACCTTC. Protein product: CASSLNRGRTNYGYTF. The V and J genes are TRBV7-9 and TRBJ1-2; 9 positions agree with TRBD1. V trimming: 2 bases; J trimming: 0 bases; junction bases outside the gene matches: 4. Per the germline V gene, CDR1 is SEHNR and CDR2 is FQNEAQ (reference sequence). The CDR3 has 16 amino acids.

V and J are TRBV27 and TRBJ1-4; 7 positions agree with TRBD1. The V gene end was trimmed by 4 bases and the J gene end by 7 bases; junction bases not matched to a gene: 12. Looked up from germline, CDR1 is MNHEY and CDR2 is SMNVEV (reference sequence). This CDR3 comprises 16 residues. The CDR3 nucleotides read TGTGCCAGCAGTTACAGAGGGGGCTCCTCGGGTGAAAAACTGTTTTTT. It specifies CASSYRGGSSGEKLFF.

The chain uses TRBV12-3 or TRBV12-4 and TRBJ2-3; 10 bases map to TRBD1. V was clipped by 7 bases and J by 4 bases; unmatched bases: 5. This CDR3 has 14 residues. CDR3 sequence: CASTRDRGADTQYF. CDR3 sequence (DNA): TGTGCCAGCACCCGGGACAGGGGCGCAGATACGCAGTATTTT.

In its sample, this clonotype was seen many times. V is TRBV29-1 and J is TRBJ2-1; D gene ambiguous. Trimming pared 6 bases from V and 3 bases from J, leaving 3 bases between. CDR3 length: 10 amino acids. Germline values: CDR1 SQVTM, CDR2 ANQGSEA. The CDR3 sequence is CSVFYNEQFF. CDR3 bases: TGCAGCGTCTTCTACAATGAGCAGTTCTTC.

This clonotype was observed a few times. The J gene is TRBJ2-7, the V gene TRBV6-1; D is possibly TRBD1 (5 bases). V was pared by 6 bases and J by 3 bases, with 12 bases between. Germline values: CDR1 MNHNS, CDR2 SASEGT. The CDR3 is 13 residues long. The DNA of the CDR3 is TGTGCCAGCAGCTCAGGACAACTCTACGAGCAGTACGTC. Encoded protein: CASSSGQLYEQYV.

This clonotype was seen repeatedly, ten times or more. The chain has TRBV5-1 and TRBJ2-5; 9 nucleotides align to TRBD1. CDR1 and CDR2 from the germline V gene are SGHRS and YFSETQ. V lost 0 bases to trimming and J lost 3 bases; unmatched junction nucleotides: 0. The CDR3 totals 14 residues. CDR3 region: CASSLGTGEETQYF. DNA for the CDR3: TGCGCCAGCAGCTTGGGGACAGGGGAAGAGACCCAGTACTTC. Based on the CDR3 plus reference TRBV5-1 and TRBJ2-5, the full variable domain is KAGVTQTPRYLIKTRGQQVTLSCSPISGHRSVSWYQQTPGQGLQFLFEYFSETQRNKGNFPGRFSGRQFSNSRSEMNVSTLELGDSALYLCASSLGTGEETQYFGPGTRLLVL.

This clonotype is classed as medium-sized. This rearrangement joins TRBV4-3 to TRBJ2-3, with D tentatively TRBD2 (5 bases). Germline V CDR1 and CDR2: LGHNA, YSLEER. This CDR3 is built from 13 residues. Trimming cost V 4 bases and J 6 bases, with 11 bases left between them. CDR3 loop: CASSPPRADTQYF. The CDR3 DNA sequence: TGCGCCAGCAGCCCCCCGAGGGCCGATACGCAGTATTTT.

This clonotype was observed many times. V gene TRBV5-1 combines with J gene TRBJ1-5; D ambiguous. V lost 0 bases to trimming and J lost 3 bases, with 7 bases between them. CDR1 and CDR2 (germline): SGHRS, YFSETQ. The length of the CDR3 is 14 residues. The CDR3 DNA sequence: TGCGCCAGCAGCTTGGGGCAGAACAATCAGCCCCAGCATTTT. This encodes CASSLGQNNQPQHF.

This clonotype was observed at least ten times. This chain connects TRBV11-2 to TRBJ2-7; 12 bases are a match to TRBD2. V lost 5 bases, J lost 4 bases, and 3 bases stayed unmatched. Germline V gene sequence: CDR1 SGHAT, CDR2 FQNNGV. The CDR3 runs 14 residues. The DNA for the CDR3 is TGTGCCAGCAGCCCCGGGACTAGCGGGTACGAGCAGTACTTC. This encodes CASSPGTSGYEQYF.

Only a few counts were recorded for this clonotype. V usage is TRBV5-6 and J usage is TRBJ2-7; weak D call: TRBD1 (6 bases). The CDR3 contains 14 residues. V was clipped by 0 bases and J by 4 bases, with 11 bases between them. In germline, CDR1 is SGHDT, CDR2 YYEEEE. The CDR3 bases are TGTGCCAGCAGCTTGGATGGGGGCAAATACGAGCAGTACGTC. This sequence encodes CASSLDGGKYEQYV.

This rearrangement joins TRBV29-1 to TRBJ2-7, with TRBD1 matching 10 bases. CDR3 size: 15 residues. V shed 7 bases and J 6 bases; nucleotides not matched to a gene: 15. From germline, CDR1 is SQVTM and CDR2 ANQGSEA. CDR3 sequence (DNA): TGCAGCGCAGGGAGGGACAGGGGCGGGTCGGGCGAGCAGTACTTC. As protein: CSAGRDRGGSGEQYF.

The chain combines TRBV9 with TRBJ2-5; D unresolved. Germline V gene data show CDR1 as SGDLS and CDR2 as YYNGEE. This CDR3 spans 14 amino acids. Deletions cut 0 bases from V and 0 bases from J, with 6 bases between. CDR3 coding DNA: TGTGCCAGCAGCGTAGTGGGGAACCAAGAGACCCAGTACTTC. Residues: CASSVVGNQETQYF. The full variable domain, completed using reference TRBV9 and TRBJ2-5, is DSGVTQTPKHLITATGQRVTLRCSPRSGDLSVYWYQQSLDQGLQFLIQYYNGEERAKGNILERFSAQQFPDLHSELNLSSLELGDSALYFCASSVVGNQETQYFGPGTRLLVL.